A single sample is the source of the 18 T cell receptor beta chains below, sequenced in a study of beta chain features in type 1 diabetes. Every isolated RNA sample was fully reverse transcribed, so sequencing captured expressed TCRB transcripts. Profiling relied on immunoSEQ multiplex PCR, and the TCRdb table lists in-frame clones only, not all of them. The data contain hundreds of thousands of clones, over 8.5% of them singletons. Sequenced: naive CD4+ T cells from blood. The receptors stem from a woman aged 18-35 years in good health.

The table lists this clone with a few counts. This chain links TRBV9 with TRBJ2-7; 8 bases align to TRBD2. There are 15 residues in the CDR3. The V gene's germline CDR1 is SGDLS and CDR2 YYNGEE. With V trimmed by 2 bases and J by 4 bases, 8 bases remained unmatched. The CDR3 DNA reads TGTGCCAGCAGCGTCGGGGGGGACCCGTCTTACGAGCAGTACTTC. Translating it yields CASSVGGDPSYEQYF.

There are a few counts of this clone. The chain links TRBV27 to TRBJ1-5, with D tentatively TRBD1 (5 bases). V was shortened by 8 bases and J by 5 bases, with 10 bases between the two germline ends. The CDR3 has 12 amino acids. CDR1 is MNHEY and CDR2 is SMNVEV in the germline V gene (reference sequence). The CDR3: CASGGTDQPQHF. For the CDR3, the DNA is TGTGCCAGCGGGGGGACGGATCAGCCCCAGCATTTT.

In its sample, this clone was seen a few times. This chain's CDR3 is CASSEGRGHYEQYF. For the CDR3, the DNA is TGTGCCAGCAGTGAGGGCAGGGGGCATTACGAGCAGTACTTC. The J gene is TRBJ2-7, the V gene TRBV2; 8 bases are shared with TRBD1. The CDR3 runs 14 residues. CDR1 and CDR2 (germline): SNHLY, FYNNEI. With V trimmed by 3 bases and J by 4 bases, 5 bases remained unmatched.

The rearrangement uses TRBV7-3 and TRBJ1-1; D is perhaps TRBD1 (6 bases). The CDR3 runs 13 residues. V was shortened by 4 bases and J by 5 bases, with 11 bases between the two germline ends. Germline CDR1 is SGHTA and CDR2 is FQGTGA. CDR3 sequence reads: CASSYDRKTEAFF. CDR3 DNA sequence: TGTGCCAGCAGCTACGACAGGAAGACTGAAGCTTTCTTT.

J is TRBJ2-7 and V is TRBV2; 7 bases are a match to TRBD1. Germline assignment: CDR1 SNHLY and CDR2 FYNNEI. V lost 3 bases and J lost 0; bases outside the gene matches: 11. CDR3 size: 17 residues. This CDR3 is CASSDHPGAGGSYEQYF. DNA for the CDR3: TGTGCCAGCAGTGATCATCCTGGGGCAGGGGGCTCCTACGAGCAGTACTTC.

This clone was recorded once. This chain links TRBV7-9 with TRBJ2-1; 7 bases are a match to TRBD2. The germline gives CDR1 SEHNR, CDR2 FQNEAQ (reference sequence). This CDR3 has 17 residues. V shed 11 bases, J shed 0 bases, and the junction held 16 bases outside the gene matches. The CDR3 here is CACQRASGPYSYNEQFF. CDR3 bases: TGTGCCTGTCAACGGGCTAGCGGACCATACTCCTACAATGAGCAGTTCTTC. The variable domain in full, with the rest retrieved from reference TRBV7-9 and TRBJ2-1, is DTGVSQNPRHKITKRGQNVTFRCDPISEHNRLYWYRQTLGQGPEFLTYFQNEAQLEKSRLLSDRFSAERPKGSFSTLEIQRTEQGDSAMYLCACQRASGPYSYNEQFFGPGTRLTVL.

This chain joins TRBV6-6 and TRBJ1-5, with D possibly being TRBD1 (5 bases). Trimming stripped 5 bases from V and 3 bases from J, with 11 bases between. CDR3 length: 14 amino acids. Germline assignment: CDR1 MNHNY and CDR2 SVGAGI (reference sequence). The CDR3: CASSHDSLNQPQHF. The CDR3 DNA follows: TGTGCCAGCAGTCACGACAGTCTCAATCAGCCCCAGCATTTT.

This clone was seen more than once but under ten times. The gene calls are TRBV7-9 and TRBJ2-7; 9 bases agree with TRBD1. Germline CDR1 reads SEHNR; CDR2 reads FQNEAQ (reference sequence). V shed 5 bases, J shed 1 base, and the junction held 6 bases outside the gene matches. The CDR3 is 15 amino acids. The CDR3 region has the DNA TGTGCCAGCAGCCGTCGACAGGGGGTTTCCTACGAGCAGTACTTC. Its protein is CASSRRQGVSYEQYF.

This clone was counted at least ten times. The CDR3 spells CSVVGRGRETQYF. The CDR3 DNA sequence: TGCAGCGTTGTCGGCAGGGGGAGAGAGACCCAGTACTTC. This rearrangement joins TRBV29-1 to TRBJ2-5; 7 bases line up with TRBD1. The germline CDR1 and CDR2 sequences are SQVTM and ANQGSEA. V lost 4 bases, J lost 4 bases, and 6 bases stayed unmatched. The CDR3 is made up of 13 amino acids.

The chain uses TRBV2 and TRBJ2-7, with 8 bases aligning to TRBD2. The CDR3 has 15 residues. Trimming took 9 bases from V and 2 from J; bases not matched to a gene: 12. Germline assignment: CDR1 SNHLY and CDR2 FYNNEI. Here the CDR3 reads CASTPESGSTYEQYF. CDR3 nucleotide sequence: TGTGCCAGTACCCCTGAGAGCGGGAGCACCTACGAGCAGTACTTC.

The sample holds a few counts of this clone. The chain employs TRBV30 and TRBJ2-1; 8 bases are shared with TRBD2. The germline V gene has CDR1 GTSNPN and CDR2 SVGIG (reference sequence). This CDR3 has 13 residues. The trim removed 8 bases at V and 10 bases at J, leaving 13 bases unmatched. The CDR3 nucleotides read TGTGCCGGTAGACTAGCGACTCTCGGGGAGCAGTTCTTC. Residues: CAGRLATLGEQFF.

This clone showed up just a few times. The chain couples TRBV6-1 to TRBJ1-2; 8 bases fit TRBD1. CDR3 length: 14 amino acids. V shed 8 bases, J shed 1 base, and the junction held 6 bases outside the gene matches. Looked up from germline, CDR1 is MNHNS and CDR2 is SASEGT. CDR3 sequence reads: CASSGQEINYGYTF. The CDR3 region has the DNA TGTGCCAGCTCGGGACAGGAGATTAACTATGGCTACACCTTC.

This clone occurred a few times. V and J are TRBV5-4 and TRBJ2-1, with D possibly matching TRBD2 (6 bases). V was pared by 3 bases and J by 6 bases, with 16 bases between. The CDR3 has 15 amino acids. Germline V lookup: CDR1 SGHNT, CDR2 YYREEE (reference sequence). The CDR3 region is CASSSVRESRNEQFF. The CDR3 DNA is TGTGCCAGCAGCTCGGTGCGGGAATCCCGCAATGAGCAGTTCTTC.

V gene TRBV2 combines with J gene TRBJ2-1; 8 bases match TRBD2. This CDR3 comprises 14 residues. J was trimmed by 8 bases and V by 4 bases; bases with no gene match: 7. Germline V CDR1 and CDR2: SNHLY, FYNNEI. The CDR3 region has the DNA TGTGCCAGCAGTGTGGGACTAGGTGTCGATGAGCAGTTCTTC. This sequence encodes CASSVGLGVDEQFF.

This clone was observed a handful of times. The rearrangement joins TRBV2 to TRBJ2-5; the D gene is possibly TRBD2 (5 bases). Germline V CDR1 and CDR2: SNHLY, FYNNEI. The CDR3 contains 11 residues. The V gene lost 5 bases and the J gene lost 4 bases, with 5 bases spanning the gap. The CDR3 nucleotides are TGTGCCAGCAGTCGGGGAGAGACCCAGTACTTC. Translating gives CASSRGETQYF. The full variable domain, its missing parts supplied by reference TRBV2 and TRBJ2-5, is EPEVTQTPSHQVTQMGQEVILRCVPISNHLYFYWYRQILGQKVEFLVSFYNNEISEKSEIFDDQFSVERPDGSNFTLKIRSTKLEDSAMYFCASSRGETQYFGPGTRLLVL.

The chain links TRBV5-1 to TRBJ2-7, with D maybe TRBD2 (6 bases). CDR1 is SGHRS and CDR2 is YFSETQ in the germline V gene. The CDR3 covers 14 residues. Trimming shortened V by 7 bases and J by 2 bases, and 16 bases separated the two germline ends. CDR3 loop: CASGVGGTAYEQYF. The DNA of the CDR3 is TGCGCCAGCGGGGTTGGAGGGACTGCCTACGAGCAGTACTTC.

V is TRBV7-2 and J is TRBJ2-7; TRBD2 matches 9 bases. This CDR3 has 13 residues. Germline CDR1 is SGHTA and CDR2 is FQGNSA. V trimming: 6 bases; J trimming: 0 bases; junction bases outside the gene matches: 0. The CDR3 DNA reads TGTGCCAGCAGTAGCGGGAGCTCCTACGAGCAGTACTTC. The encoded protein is CASSSGSSYEQYF. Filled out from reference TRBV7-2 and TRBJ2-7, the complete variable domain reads GAGVSQSPSNKVTEKGKDVELRCDPISGHTALYWYRQSLGQGLEFLIYFQGNSAPDKSGLPSDRFSAERTGGSVSTLTIQRTQQEDSAVYLCASSSGSSYEQYFGPGTRLTVT.

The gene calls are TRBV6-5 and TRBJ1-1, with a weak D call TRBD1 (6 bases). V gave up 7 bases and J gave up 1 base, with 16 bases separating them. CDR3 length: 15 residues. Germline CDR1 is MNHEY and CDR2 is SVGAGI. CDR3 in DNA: TGTGCCAGCATAGGAATCTCAGGGGCGAACACTGAAGCTTTCTTT. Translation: CASIGISGANTEAFF.